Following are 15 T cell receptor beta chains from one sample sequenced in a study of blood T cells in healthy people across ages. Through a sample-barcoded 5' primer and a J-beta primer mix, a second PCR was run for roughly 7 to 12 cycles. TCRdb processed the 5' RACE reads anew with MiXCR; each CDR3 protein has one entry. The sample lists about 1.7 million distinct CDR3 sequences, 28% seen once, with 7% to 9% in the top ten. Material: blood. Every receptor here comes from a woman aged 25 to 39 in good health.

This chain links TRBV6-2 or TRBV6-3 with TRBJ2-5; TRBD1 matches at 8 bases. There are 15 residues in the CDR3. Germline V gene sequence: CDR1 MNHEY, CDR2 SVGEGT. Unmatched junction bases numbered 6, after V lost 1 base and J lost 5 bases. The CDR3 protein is CASSYFDRGGETQYF. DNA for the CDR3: TGTGCCAGCAGTTACTTCGACAGGGGCGGCGAGACCCAGTACTTC.

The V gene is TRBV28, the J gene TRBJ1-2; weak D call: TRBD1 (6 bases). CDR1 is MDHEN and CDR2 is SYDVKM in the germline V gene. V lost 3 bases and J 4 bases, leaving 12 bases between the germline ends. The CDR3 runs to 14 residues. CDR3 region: CASSFQGPAYGYTF. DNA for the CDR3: TGTGCCAGCAGTTTCCAGGGGCCGGCCTATGGCTACACCTTC.

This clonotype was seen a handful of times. The CDR3 loop is CSAPRFTDTQYF. CDR3 in DNA: TGCAGTGCACCCCGTTTCACAGATACGCAGTATTTT. The chain links TRBV20-1 to TRBJ2-3; no firm D call. This CDR3 spans 12 amino acids. Germline assignment: CDR1 DFQATT and CDR2 SNEGSKA (reference sequence). V lost 6 bases and J 2 bases, leaving 9 bases between the germline ends.

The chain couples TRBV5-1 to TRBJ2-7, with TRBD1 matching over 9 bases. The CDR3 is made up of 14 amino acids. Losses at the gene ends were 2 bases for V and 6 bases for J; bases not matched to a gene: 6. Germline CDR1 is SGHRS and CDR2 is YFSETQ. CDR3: CASSLRDREREQYF. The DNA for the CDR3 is TGCGCCAGCAGCTTACGGGACAGGGAGCGCGAGCAGTACTTC.

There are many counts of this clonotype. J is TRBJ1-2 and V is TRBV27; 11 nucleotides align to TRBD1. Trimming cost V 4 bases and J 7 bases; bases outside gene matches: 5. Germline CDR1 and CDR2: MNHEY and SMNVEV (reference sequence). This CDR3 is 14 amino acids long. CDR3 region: CASSSDRGRFGYTF. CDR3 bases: TGTGCCAGCAGTTCGGACAGGGGGCGGTTTGGCTACACCTTC.

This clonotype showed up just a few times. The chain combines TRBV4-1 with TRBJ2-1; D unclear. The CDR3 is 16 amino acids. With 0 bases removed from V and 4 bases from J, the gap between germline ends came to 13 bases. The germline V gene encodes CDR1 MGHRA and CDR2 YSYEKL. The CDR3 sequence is CASSQDLVAGYNEQFF. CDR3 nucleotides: TGCGCCAGCAGCCAAGATCTTGTCGCTGGGTACAATGAGCAGTTCTTC.

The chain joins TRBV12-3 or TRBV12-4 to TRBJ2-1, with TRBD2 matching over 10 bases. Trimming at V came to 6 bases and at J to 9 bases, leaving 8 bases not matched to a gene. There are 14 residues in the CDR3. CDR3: CASRTSGASPEQFF. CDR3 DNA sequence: TGTGCCAGCAGAACTAGCGGGGCTTCACCTGAGCAGTTCTTC.

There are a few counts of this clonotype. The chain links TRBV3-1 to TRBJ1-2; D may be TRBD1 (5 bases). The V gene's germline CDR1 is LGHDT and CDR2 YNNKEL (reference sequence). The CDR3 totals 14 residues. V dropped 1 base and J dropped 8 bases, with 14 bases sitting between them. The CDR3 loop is CASSQGWYGGGYTF. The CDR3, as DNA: TGTGCCAGCAGCCAAGGCTGGTATGGGGGAGGCTACACCTTC.

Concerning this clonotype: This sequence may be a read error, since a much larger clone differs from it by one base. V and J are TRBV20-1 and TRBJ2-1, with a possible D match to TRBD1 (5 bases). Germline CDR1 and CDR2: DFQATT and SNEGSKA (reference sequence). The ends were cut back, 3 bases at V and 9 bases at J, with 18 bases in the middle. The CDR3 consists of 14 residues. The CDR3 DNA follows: TGCAGTGCTAGTTGCCCAGGGCATTGGGTTGAGCAGTTCTTC. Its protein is CSASCPGHWVEQFF.

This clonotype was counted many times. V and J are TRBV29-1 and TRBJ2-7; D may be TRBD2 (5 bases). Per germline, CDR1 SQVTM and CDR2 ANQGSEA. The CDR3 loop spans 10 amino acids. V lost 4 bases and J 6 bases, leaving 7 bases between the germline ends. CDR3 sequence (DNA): TGCAGCGTTGGAGGGTTCGAGCAGTACTTC. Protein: CSVGGFEQYF.

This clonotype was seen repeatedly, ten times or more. The CDR3 reads CASSRSETQYF. CDR3 nucleotide sequence: TGTGCCAGCAGCCGTAGTGAGACCCAGTACTTC. The V gene is TRBV12-3 or TRBV12-4, the J gene TRBJ2-5; D remains unclear. V was clipped by 6 bases and J by 5 bases, with 7 bases between them. The CDR3 spans 11 residues.

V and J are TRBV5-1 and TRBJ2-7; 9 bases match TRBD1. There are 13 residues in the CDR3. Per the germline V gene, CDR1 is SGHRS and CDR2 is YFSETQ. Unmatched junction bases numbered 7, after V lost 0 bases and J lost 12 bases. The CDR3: CASSLDRTGVPYF. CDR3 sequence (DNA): TGCGCCAGCAGCTTGGACCGGACAGGGGTTCCGTACTTC.

The CDR3 DNA reads as TGCAGTGCTAGTGGTCGGACGCTTAACACCGGGGAGCTGTTTTTT. The encoded protein is CSASGRTLNTGELFF. The chain carries TRBV20-1 and TRBJ2-2; D uncertain. Per the germline V gene, CDR1 is DFQATT and CDR2 is SNEGSKA (reference sequence). This CDR3 is 15 amino acids long. V dropped 3 bases and J dropped 2 bases, with 13 bases sitting between them.

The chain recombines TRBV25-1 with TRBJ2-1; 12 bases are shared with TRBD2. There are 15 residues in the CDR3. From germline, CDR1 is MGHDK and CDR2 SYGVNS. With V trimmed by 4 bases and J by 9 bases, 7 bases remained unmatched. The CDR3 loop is CASSVLAGGRSEQFF. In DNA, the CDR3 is TGTGCCAGCAGTGTTCTAGCGGGGGGGCGGAGTGAGCAGTTCTTC.

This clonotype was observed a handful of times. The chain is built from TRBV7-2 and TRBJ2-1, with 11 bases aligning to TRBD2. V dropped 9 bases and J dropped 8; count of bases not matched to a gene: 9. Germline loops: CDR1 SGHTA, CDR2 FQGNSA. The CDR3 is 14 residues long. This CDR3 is CASRRTSGSYEQFF. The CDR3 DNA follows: TGTGCCAGTAGGCGCACTAGCGGGAGCTATGAGCAGTTCTTC.